The sequence of this T cell receptor beta chain was determined in a study of blood T cell repertoires in COVID-19. Study details: Whether acute or convalescent, the COVID-19 samples came from the United States, Italy and Spain. PBMCs, B-cell-depleted T cells, or T cells were the source of the cDNA or gDNA that made up the material.

CDR1 is SGHNT and CDR2 is YENEEA in the germline V gene. The CDR3 is 15 residues long. Germline trimming cut 5 bases from V and 7 bases from J; bases unmatched to any gene: 4. Per the study methods: Amplification of reference gene primers was used by the study to estimate nucleated cell counts. Only in-frame clones appear in the TCRdb table, and some are missing; sequencing was by immunoSEQ multiplex PCR. The V and J calls and the clone size are those of that table, but D and trimming were determined from the DNA. The sample holds about 48,000 clones, approximately 83% seen once. The specimen was peripheral blood. This TCR came from a human donor in a cohort sampled during active COVID-19. The donor label of this sample is uncertain. This chain links TRBV11-3 with TRBJ2-1; TRBD2 matches 14 bases. The CDR3 loop reads CASSQTSGGANEQFF. Here the CDR3 DNA reads TGTGCCAGCAGCCAGACTAGCGGGGGGGCAAATGAGCAGTTCTTC.